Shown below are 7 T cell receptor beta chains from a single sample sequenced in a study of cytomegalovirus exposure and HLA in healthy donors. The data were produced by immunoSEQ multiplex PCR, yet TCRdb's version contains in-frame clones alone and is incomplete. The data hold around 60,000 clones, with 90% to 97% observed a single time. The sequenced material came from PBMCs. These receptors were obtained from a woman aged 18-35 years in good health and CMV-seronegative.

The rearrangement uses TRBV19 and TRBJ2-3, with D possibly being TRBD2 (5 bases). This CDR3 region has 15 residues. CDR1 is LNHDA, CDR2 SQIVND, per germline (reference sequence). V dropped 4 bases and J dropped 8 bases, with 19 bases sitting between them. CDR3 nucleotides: TGTGCCAGTAGTACCCCCGCGGGCCCAAGTGGTACGCAGTATTTT. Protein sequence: CASSTPAGPSGTQYF.

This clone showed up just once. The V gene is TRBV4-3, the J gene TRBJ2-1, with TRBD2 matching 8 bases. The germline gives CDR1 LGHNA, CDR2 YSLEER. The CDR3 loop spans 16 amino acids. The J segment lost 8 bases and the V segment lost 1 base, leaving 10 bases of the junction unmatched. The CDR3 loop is CASSQVGGRPGDEQFF. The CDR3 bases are TGCGCCAGCAGCCAAGTAGGCGGGAGGCCAGGGGATGAGCAGTTCTTC.

The CDR3 protein is CASSLNPRWAGAGANVLTF. In DNA, the CDR3 is TGTGCCAGCAGCTTAAATCCCAGGTGGGCAGGGGCTGGGGCCAACGTCCTGACTTTC. V gene TRBV13 combines with J gene TRBJ2-6; D might be TRBD1 (6 bases). Per germline, CDR1 PRHDT and CDR2 FYEKMQ (reference sequence). This CDR3 has 19 residues. Trimming left V 2 bases short and J 2 bases short, with 19 bases between.

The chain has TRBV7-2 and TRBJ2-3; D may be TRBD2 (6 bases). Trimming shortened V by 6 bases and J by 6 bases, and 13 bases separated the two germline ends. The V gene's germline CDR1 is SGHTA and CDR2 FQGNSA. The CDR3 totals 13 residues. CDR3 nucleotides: TGTGCCAGCAGATCCGGGACTGCCGATACGCAGTATTTT. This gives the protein CASRSGTADTQYF.

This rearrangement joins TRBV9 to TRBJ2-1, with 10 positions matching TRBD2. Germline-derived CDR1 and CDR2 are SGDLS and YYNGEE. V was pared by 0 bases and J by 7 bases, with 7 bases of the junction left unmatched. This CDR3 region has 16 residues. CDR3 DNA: TGTGCCAGCAGCGTAGGAGGGGGACTAGCGTTTAATGAGCAGTTCTTC. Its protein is CASSVGGGLAFNEQFF.

The chain's CDR3 is CASSPRLGGPQETQYF. CDR3 coding DNA: TGTGCCAGCAGCCCGAGATTAGGGGGTCCCCAAGAGACCCAGTACTTC. The chain couples TRBV5-8 to TRBJ2-5, with D maybe TRBD1 (6 bases). V lost 4 bases and J lost 1, with 17 bases in between. The CDR3 length is 16 residues. Germline loops: CDR1 SGHTS, CDR2 YDEGEE.

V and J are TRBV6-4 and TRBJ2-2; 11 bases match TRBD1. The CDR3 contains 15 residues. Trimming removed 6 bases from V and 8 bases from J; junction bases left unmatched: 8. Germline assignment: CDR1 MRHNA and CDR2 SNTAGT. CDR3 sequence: CASSPDRGPRGELFF. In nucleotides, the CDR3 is TGTGCCAGCAGCCCGGACAGGGGGCCACGAGGGGAGCTGTTTTTT.